One and the same sample provided the 4 T cell receptor beta chains below, sequenced in a study of cytomegalovirus exposure and HLA in healthy donors. PCR involved 60 Vbeta and 13 Jbeta primers. The data were produced by immunoSEQ multiplex PCR, yet TCRdb's version contains in-frame clones alone and is incomplete. The data show 200,000 to 250,000 clones, with 82% seen just once and more than 5% held by the top ten. The sequenced sample consisted of PBMCs. The receptors derive from a woman aged 40-49 years in good health and CMV-seropositive.

The chain carries TRBV7-9 and TRBJ1-1, with a tentative D call TRBD1 (5 bases). Germline loops: CDR1 SEHNR, CDR2 FQNEAQ (reference sequence). The CDR3 is made up of 13 amino acids. V was trimmed by 1 base and J by 4 bases, leaving 7 bases between them. CDR3: CASSLGGVTEAFF. CDR3 nucleotide sequence: TGTGCCAGCAGCTTAGGGGGGGTCACTGAAGCTTTCTTT. The entire variable domain, with the rest obtained from reference TRBV7-9 and TRBJ1-1, is as follows: DTGVSQNPRHKITKRGQNVTFRCDPISEHNRLYWYRQTLGQGPEFLTYFQNEAQLEKSRLLSDRFSAERPKGSFSTLEIQRTEQGDSAMYLCASSLGGVTEAFFGQGTRLTVV.

V gene TRBV6-6 combines with J gene TRBJ2-1; D is perhaps TRBD2 (6 bases). The CDR3 spans 15 residues. V shed 6 bases and J shed 4 bases, with 16 bases lying between them. In germline, CDR1 is MNHNY, CDR2 SVGAGI (reference sequence). The CDR3 nucleotides read TGTGCCAGCAGCCCCAGCGGAGGGGCGTACAATGAGCAGTTCTTC. Its translation is CASSPSGGAYNEQFF.

The J gene is TRBJ1-4, the V gene TRBV6-5; the D gene is possibly TRBD1 (5 bases). Germline V CDR1 and CDR2: MNHEY, SVGAGI. V lost 6 bases to trimming and J lost 11 bases, with 16 bases between them. The CDR3 length is 13 residues. This CDR3 is CASRRTVGGKLFF. The CDR3 nucleotides are TGTGCCAGCAGGCGAACTGTGGGGGGGAAACTGTTTTTT.

This chain links TRBV27 with TRBJ2-2; TRBD1 matches at 9 bases. The V gene's germline CDR1 is MNHEY and CDR2 SMNVEV (reference sequence). CDR3 length: 14 residues. Losses at the gene ends were 8 bases for V and 2 bases for J; bases not matched to a gene: 3. The CDR3 here is CASGTGYNTGELFF. The CDR3 nucleotides are TGTGCCAGCGGGACAGGGTACAACACCGGGGAGCTGTTTTTT.